A selection of T cell receptor beta chains follows, all from one sample in a study of cytomegalovirus exposure and HLA in healthy donors. Assay: immunoSEQ multiplex PCR; the TCRdb copy retains only in-frame clones and omits some. The sample yields some 150,000 clones, 94% seen once. The sample taken for sequencing was PBMCs. The origin of the receptors is a man aged 18 to 29 in good health and CMV-seropositive. Both conserved end residues are part of each CDR3. The listing skips clone size in some rows; elsewhere it reads once, few, many or a size class.

v_gene	j_gene	abundance	CDR3aa
TRBV10-3	TRBJ2-7	once	CAISAAGTGSYEQYF
TRBV7-9	TRBJ2-3	.	CASSLLAGGDWGTDTQYF
TRBV9	TRBJ2-7	.	CASSEGTGDYEQYF
TRBV19	TRBJ2-3	.	CASSTQGKDTQYF
TRBV5-1	TRBJ2-5	few	CASSGGLEETQYF
TRBV29-1	TRBJ2-7	.	CSAGETGGEQYF
TRBV27	TRBJ2-6	.	CASSFAGANVLTF
TRBV5-1	TRBJ2-3	.	CASSYGDTQYF
TRBV7-8	TRBJ1-1	.	CASSLGGPRTEAFF
TRBV28	TRBJ2-3	once	CASSSGQGGGDTQYF
TRBV7-9	TRBJ2-5	.	CASSKLSTKETQYF
TRBV9	TRBJ2-1	.	CASSVATELAYNEQFF
TRBV2	TRBJ1-6	.	CASSEFRQGGNSPLHF
TRBV9	TRBJ2-3	.	CASSVTSGRAGTDTQYF
TRBV6-1	TRBJ2-2	once	CASSGENTGELFF
TRBV29-1	TRBJ2-1	.	CSVEDLSKTSGASGGADEQFF
TRBV11-1	TRBJ2-7	.	CASSQGYSYEQYF
TRBV7-9	TRBJ2-7	.	CASSFYTGGQYF
TRBV14	TRBJ2-1	.	CASSQLQVDEQFF
TRBV29-1	TRBJ2-7	.	CSVEDSGGRPEQYF
TRBV29-1	TRBJ2-7	.	CSVLQGAYEQYF
TRBV5-1	TRBJ2-7	.	CASSLARDYEQYF
TRBV27	TRBJ2-7	.	CASSLSVSSGGPYEQYF
TRBV5-5	TRBJ2-3	.	CASSLLSGGTDTQYF
TRBV29-1	TRBJ2-7	.	CSVTRTGYEQYF
TRBV7-9	TRBJ1-2	.	CASSLGVEGYTF
TRBV5-5	TRBJ2-7	.	CASSYRDPYEQYF
TRBV6-5	TRBJ1-2	.	CASSLGQGAGYGYTF
TRBV18	TRBJ2-7	.	CASSPSGTSYEQYF
TRBV7-9	TRBJ2-2	.	CASSPRTSGNRWNTGELFF
TRBV28	TRBJ2-4	.	CASNNRGGKNIQYF
TRBV2	TRBJ2-5	.	CATSRGGAVETQYF
TRBV4-2	TRBJ2-1	.	CASSQPTRDSRNEQFF
TRBV27	TRBJ1-2	.	CASSWDRDGYTF